These T cell receptor beta chains were read from a single sample in a study of blood T cell repertoires in COVID-19. Here immunoSEQ multiplex PCR was the method, and the copy in TCRdb shows in-frame clones only, minus some. The profile shows some 260,000 clones, more than 75% of them singletons. Sequenced sample: peripheral blood. All receptors derive from a woman in her 40s who had recovered from COVID-19. Both conserved end residues are part of each CDR3. The D gene is left open where the match is weak. Size tells how often a clone was seen (once, few, many) or the class of an expanded clone, and some rows leave it out.

CDR3aa: CASRRAGTDTQYF; CDR3nt: TGTGCCAGCCGGAGGGCCGGCACAGATACGCAGTATTTT; d_gene: NA; abundance: NA; v_gene: TRBV27; j_gene: TRBJ2-3
CDR3aa: CASSIDGTAGNTIYF; CDR3nt: TGTGCCAGTAGTATAGATGGGACAGCCGGAAACACCATATATTTT; d_gene: TRBD1; abundance: NA; v_gene: TRBV19; j_gene: TRBJ1-3
CDR3aa: CATSPGLAGGADTQYF; CDR3nt: TGCGCCACCTCACCGGGACTAGCGGGAGGAGCGGATACGCAGTATTTT; d_gene: TRBD2; abundance: NA; v_gene: TRBV5-1; j_gene: TRBJ2-3
CDR3aa: CASIDLLGAHF; CDR3nt: TGTGCCAGCATCGACCTCCTTGGGGCTCACTTC; d_gene: NA; abundance: NA; v_gene: TRBV6-6; j_gene: TRBJ1-2
CDR3aa: CASSLGQQQFF; CDR3nt: TGTGCCAGCAGTTTAGGACAACAGCAGTTCTTC; d_gene: NA; abundance: NA; v_gene: TRBV12-3/TRBV12-4; j_gene: TRBJ2-1
CDR3aa: CSVENPGGGRYTEAFF; CDR3nt: TGCAGCGTCGAGAACCCAGGGGGCGGGAGATATACTGAAGCTTTCTTT; d_gene: TRBD1; abundance: NA; v_gene: TRBV29-1; j_gene: TRBJ1-1
CDR3aa: CATSDPKDITGELFF; CDR3nt: TGTGCCACCAGTGACCCAAAAGACATTACCGGGGAGCTGTTTTTT; d_gene: NA; abundance: NA; v_gene: TRBV24-1; j_gene: TRBJ2-2
CDR3aa: CASSMVGGGYTF; CDR3nt: TGTGCCAGTAGTATGGTTGGAGGAGGCTACACCTTC; d_gene: NA; abundance: NA; v_gene: TRBV19; j_gene: TRBJ1-2
CDR3aa: CASSLVLQPQHF; CDR3nt: TGTGCCAGCAGCTTAGTTCTTCAGCCCCAGCATTTT; d_gene: NA; abundance: NA; v_gene: TRBV7-2; j_gene: TRBJ1-5
CDR3aa: CASRRGAGGDCYTF; CDR3nt: TGCGCCAGCAGGCGGGGGGCAGGGGGGGATTGCTACACCTTC; d_gene: TRBD1; abundance: few; v_gene: TRBV23-1; j_gene: TRBJ1-2
CDR3aa: CASSLGPADPEGQFF; CDR3nt: TGTGCCAGCAGCTTAGGGCCAGCGGACCCAGAGGGGCAGTTCTTC; d_gene: NA; abundance: NA; v_gene: TRBV7-9; j_gene: TRBJ2-1
CDR3aa: CASSSQPASGGSNEQFF; CDR3nt: TGTGCCAGTAGTAGCCAGCCCGCTAGCGGGGGGTCCAATGAGCAGTTCTTC; d_gene: TRBD2; abundance: NA; v_gene: TRBV19; j_gene: TRBJ2-1
CDR3aa: CASSVGLAGSPGELFF; CDR3nt: TGTGCCAGCAGCGTGGGACTAGCGGGAAGCCCCGGGGAGCTGTTTTTT; d_gene: TRBD2; abundance: few; v_gene: TRBV9; j_gene: TRBJ2-2
CDR3aa: CATSRAVGGSNQPQHF; CDR3nt: TGTGCCACCAGCAGAGCGGTAGGGGGAAGCAATCAGCCCCAGCATTTT; d_gene: NA; abundance: NA; v_gene: TRBV15; j_gene: TRBJ1-5
CDR3aa: CASSHGTGAGETQYF; CDR3nt: TGTGCCAGCAGCCACGGGACAGGGGCCGGGGAGACCCAGTACTTC; d_gene: TRBD1; abundance: NA; v_gene: TRBV5-4; j_gene: TRBJ2-5
CDR3aa: CASSSGIYGYTF; CDR3nt: TGTGCCAGCAGCTCCGGGATCTATGGCTACACCTTC; d_gene: NA; abundance: NA; v_gene: TRBV12-3/TRBV12-4; j_gene: TRBJ1-2
CDR3aa: CASSPGGIGNQPQHF; CDR3nt: TGTGCCAGCAGCCCCGGGGGTATCGGCAATCAGCCCCAGCATTTT; d_gene: NA; abundance: NA; v_gene: TRBV5-4; j_gene: TRBJ1-5
CDR3aa: CASSGTGLSVGYTF; CDR3nt: TGTGCCAGCAGCGGGACAGGGCTTAGTGTCGGCTACACCTTC; d_gene: TRBD1; abundance: NA; v_gene: TRBV6-5; j_gene: TRBJ1-2
CDR3aa: CASSVVGGKKAFF; CDR3nt: TGTGCCAGCAGCGTAGTCGGGGGGAAGAAAGCTTTCTTT; d_gene: NA; abundance: NA; v_gene: TRBV9; j_gene: TRBJ1-1
CDR3aa: CASTPTGSTEAFF; CDR3nt: TGTGCCAGCACCCCTACAGGTAGCACTGAAGCTTTCTTT; d_gene: NA; abundance: NA; v_gene: TRBV12-3/TRBV12-4; j_gene: TRBJ1-1
CDR3aa: CASSHGGGNQPQHF; CDR3nt: TGTGCCAGCAGCCACGGGGGGGGCAATCAGCCCCAGCATTTT; d_gene: NA; abundance: NA; v_gene: TRBV6-5; j_gene: TRBJ1-5
CDR3aa: CASSLSSTRTDTQYF; CDR3nt: TGCGCCAGCAGCTTGTCCTCTACTAGGACAGATACGCAGTATTTT; d_gene: NA; abundance: many; v_gene: TRBV5-1; j_gene: TRBJ2-3
CDR3aa: CASSLGGLRYGYTF; CDR3nt: TGTGCCAGCAGCTTAGGTGGGCTGCGCTATGGCTACACCTTC; d_gene: NA; abundance: NA; v_gene: TRBV7-2; j_gene: TRBJ1-2
CDR3aa: CASSLILAGGDEQFF; CDR3nt: TGTGCCAGCAGCTTGATCCTAGCGGGAGGCGATGAGCAGTTCTTC; d_gene: TRBD2; abundance: NA; v_gene: TRBV5-6; j_gene: TRBJ2-1
CDR3aa: CASSSRSGETQYF; CDR3nt: TGTGCCAGTAGTTCCCGATCCGGGGAGACCCAGTACTTC; d_gene: NA; abundance: few; v_gene: TRBV19; j_gene: TRBJ2-5
CDR3aa: CASSFAVAGRPGNEQFF; CDR3nt: TGTGCCAGCAGTTTCGCGGTAGCGGGACGCCCGGGCAATGAGCAGTTCTTC; d_gene: TRBD2; abundance: NA; v_gene: TRBV27; j_gene: TRBJ2-1
CDR3aa: CASSRGQANSNQPQHF; CDR3nt: TGTGCCAGTAGTAGGGGACAGGCAAATAGCAATCAGCCCCAGCATTTT; d_gene: TRBD1; abundance: few; v_gene: TRBV19; j_gene: TRBJ1-5
CDR3aa: CASSLGGESSYNSPLHF; CDR3nt: TGTGCCAGCAGCTTGGGGGGGGAGAGCTCCTATAATTCACCCCTCCACTTT; d_gene: NA; abundance: NA; v_gene: TRBV5-4; j_gene: TRBJ1-6
CDR3aa: CASSLTQGGRSPLHF; CDR3nt: TGCGCCAGCAGCCTCACCCAGGGGGGAAGGTCACCCCTCCACTTT; d_gene: TRBD1; abundance: NA; v_gene: TRBV5-1; j_gene: TRBJ1-6
CDR3aa: CASSSTPGQFNSPLHF; CDR3nt: TGTGCCAGCAGCTCTACCCCGGGACAGTTTAATTCACCCCTCCACTTT; d_gene: TRBD1; abundance: NA; v_gene: TRBV7-8; j_gene: TRBJ1-6
CDR3aa: CAWSVGGIGYEQYF; CDR3nt: TGTGCCTGGAGTGTGGGGGGGATTGGGTACGAGCAGTACTTC; d_gene: TRBD2; abundance: NA; v_gene: TRBV30; j_gene: TRBJ2-7
CDR3aa: CAISESDSGRSNEQFF; CDR3nt: TGTGCCATCAGTGAGTCGGATAGCGGGAGGTCCAATGAGCAGTTCTTC; d_gene: TRBD2; abundance: once; v_gene: TRBV10-3; j_gene: TRBJ2-1
CDR3aa: CASSRPGLAQREQYF; CDR3nt: TGTGCCAGCAGTCGACCGGGACTAGCGCAGCGCGAGCAGTACTTC; d_gene: TRBD2; abundance: few; v_gene: TRBV6-2/TRBV6-3; j_gene: TRBJ2-7
CDR3aa: CAWSGGVYNSPLHF; CDR3nt: TGTGCCTGGAGTGGGGGGGTTTATAATTCACCCCTCCACTTT; d_gene: NA; abundance: few; v_gene: TRBV30; j_gene: TRBJ1-6
CDR3aa: CASSLGQNYGYTF; CDR3nt: TGTGCCAGCAGCTTGGGGCAGAACTATGGCTACACCTTC; d_gene: NA; abundance: NA; v_gene: TRBV5-6; j_gene: TRBJ1-2
CDR3aa: CASSAYPGSTNRWDQPQHF; CDR3nt: TGTGCCAGCAGCGCATACCCCGGGTCCACCAACCGTTGGGATCAGCCCCAGCATTTT; d_gene: NA; abundance: NA; v_gene: TRBV7-9; j_gene: TRBJ1-5
CDR3aa: CATSGTGGQAGELFF; CDR3nt: TGTGCCACCAGCGGCACAGGGGGCCAAGCCGGGGAGCTGTTTTTT; d_gene: TRBD1; abundance: NA; v_gene: TRBV15; j_gene: TRBJ2-2
CDR3aa: CSVDPGVRGGYTF; CDR3nt: TGCAGCGTGGACCCGGGGGTACGAGGTGGCTACACCTTC; d_gene: NA; abundance: NA; v_gene: TRBV29-1; j_gene: TRBJ1-2
CDR3aa: CASSVSGNTIYF; CDR3nt: TGTGCCAGCAGCGTATCCGGAAACACCATATATTTT; d_gene: NA; abundance: NA; v_gene: TRBV11-2; j_gene: TRBJ1-3
CDR3aa: CAGDRGGYGYTF; CDR3nt: TGTGCCGGGGACAGGGGGGGCTATGGCTACACCTTC; d_gene: TRBD1; abundance: once; v_gene: TRBV30; j_gene: TRBJ1-2
CDR3aa: CASSTPGGDSSNQPQHF; CDR3nt: TGTGCCAGTAGTACCCCGGGGGGCGACAGTAGCAATCAGCCCCAGCATTTT; d_gene: NA; abundance: NA; v_gene: TRBV19; j_gene: TRBJ1-5
CDR3aa: CASSSRDSRTDTQYF; CDR3nt: TGTGCCAGCAGCTCGCGGGACAGCCGCACAGATACGCAGTATTTT; d_gene: NA; abundance: NA; v_gene: TRBV5-4; j_gene: TRBJ2-3
CDR3aa: CAWSRNTEAFF; CDR3nt: TGTGCCTGGAGCAGAAACACTGAAGCTTTCTTT; d_gene: NA; abundance: NA; v_gene: TRBV30; j_gene: TRBJ1-1
CDR3aa: CASSRQQGAGSTEAFF; CDR3nt: TGTGCCAGCAGCCGACAACAGGGGGCGGGGAGCACTGAAGCTTTCTTT; d_gene: TRBD1; abundance: few; v_gene: TRBV3-1/TRBV3-2; j_gene: TRBJ1-1
CDR3aa: CASRALPSETQYF; CDR3nt: TGTGCCAGCAGGGCACTACCGTCGGAGACCCAGTACTTC; d_gene: NA; abundance: NA; v_gene: TRBV2; j_gene: TRBJ2-5
CDR3aa: CASTPRELLAAPNEQFF; CDR3nt: TGTGCCAGCACCCCCCGCGAACTTCTAGCCGCCCCAAATGAGCAGTTCTTC; d_gene: NA; abundance: NA; v_gene: TRBV7-9; j_gene: TRBJ2-1
CDR3aa: CASSLGGVRGTNTGELFF; CDR3nt: TGTGCCAGCAGCTTAGGTGGGGTTCGGGGGACGAACACCGGGGAGCTGTTTTTT; d_gene: NA; abundance: NA; v_gene: TRBV7-9; j_gene: TRBJ2-2
CDR3aa: CAGQGTNTGELFF; CDR3nt: TGTGCCGGACAGGGGACAAACACCGGGGAGCTGTTTTTT; d_gene: TRBD1; abundance: NA; v_gene: TRBV5-4; j_gene: TRBJ2-2
CDR3aa: CASSLTGGTGELFF; CDR3nt: TGTGCCAGCAGCCTGACAGGGGGGACCGGGGAGCTGTTTTTT; d_gene: TRBD1; abundance: once; v_gene: TRBV3-1/TRBV3-2; j_gene: TRBJ2-2
CDR3aa: CASSTAGAQRQYF; CDR3nt: TGTGCCAGTAGTACTGCCGGCGCCCAGCGGCAGTACTTC; d_gene: NA; abundance: NA; v_gene: TRBV19; j_gene: TRBJ2-7
CDR3aa: CASSPWDRGYNTGELFF; CDR3nt: TGTGCCAGCTCACCATGGGACAGGGGTTATAACACCGGGGAGCTGTTTTTT; d_gene: TRBD1; abundance: NA; v_gene: TRBV18; j_gene: TRBJ2-2
CDR3aa: CASSLGGEYNSPLHF; CDR3nt: TGTGCCAGCAGCTTGGGGGGGGAATATAATTCACCCCTCCACTTT; d_gene: NA; abundance: NA; v_gene: TRBV7-9; j_gene: TRBJ1-6
CDR3aa: CASSQALAGNEQFF; CDR3nt: TGCGCCAGCAGCCAAGCGCTAGCGGGGAATGAGCAGTTCTTC; d_gene: TRBD2; abundance: NA; v_gene: TRBV4-1; j_gene: TRBJ2-1
CDR3aa: CASSRQRGYTDTQYF; CDR3nt: TGTGCCAGCAGCCGCCAGCGGGGCTACACAGATACGCAGTATTTT; d_gene: TRBD2; abundance: NA; v_gene: TRBV6-6; j_gene: TRBJ2-3
CDR3aa: CASSIMGLAEAASYEQYF; CDR3nt: TGTGCCAGTAGTATTATGGGACTAGCGGAGGCTGCCTCCTACGAGCAGTACTTC; d_gene: TRBD2; abundance: NA; v_gene: TRBV19; j_gene: TRBJ2-7
CDR3aa: CAWSVRQGNQPQHF; CDR3nt: TGTGCCTGGAGTGTACGACAGGGGAATCAGCCCCAGCATTTT; d_gene: TRBD1; abundance: few; v_gene: TRBV30; j_gene: TRBJ1-5
CDR3aa: CASSIGSAVMDEQFF; CDR3nt: TGTGCCAGTAGTATAGGGTCAGCGGTGATGGATGAGCAGTTCTTC; d_gene: NA; abundance: NA; v_gene: TRBV19; j_gene: TRBJ2-1
CDR3aa: CASSYSIAASGNTGELFF; CDR3nt: TGTGCCAGCAGTTACTCGATTGCGGCTAGCGGGAACACCGGGGAGCTGTTTTTT; d_gene: TRBD2; abundance: NA; v_gene: TRBV6-2/TRBV6-3; j_gene: TRBJ2-2
CDR3aa: CASSGGGPGSPLHF; CDR3nt: TGCGCCAGCAGCGGGGGGGGACCTGGGTCACCCCTCCACTTT; d_gene: NA; abundance: NA; v_gene: TRBV5-1; j_gene: TRBJ1-6
CDR3aa: CASSPAGTSGYEQYF; CDR3nt: TGTGCCAGCAGCCCAGCCGGGACTAGCGGCTACGAGCAGTACTTC; d_gene: TRBD2; abundance: NA; v_gene: TRBV7-3; j_gene: TRBJ2-7